This is a list of T cell receptor beta chains from one sample in a study of T cell repertoires in cytomegalovirus infection. TCRdb reprocessed the reads with MiXCR, giving one entry per CDR3 protein. The sample shows under 150,000 distinct CDR3 sequences, around 30% of them seen only once. Antigen specificity for these receptors is unknown. The source was CD8+ T cells from cultured PBMCs, collected from culture after CMV antigen stimulation. Receptors originate from a human donor in good health (CMV status not recorded). Some clones in this sample may be carry-over from other donors' samples. Both conserved end residues are trimmed from each CDR3. Where a row states a size, it is once, few, many or the class of an expanded clone; other rows omit it.

abundance: few
v_gene: TRBV6-1
j_gene: TRBJ1-1
CDR3aa: ASSADGGLGTEAF

abundance: few
v_gene: TRBV6-1
j_gene: TRBJ1-2
CDR3aa: ASSAGQGITEDFSDGYT

abundance: -
v_gene: TRBV4-1
j_gene: TRBJ2-5
CDR3aa: ASSQEWRGEETQY

abundance: -
v_gene: TRBV7-9
j_gene: TRBJ2-2
CDR3aa: ASSSSLANTGELF

abundance: few
v_gene: TRBV7-2
j_gene: TRBJ2-5
CDR3aa: ASSAYIRAPGHQETQY

abundance: few
v_gene: TRBV4-1
j_gene: TRBJ1-5
CDR3aa: ASGSTSNQPQH

abundance: -
v_gene: TRBV2
j_gene: TRBJ2-5
CDR3aa: ATHSGGIQETQY

abundance: few
v_gene: TRBV7-2
j_gene: TRBJ1-1
CDR3aa: ASSLALTGGTEAF

abundance: few
v_gene: TRBV6-5
j_gene: TRBJ2-1
CDR3aa: ASSYSTTSGPINEQF

abundance: many
v_gene: TRBV19
j_gene: TRBJ1-1
CDR3aa: ASSIWLGRNTEAF

abundance: many
v_gene: TRBV20-1
j_gene: TRBJ1-6
CDR3aa: SARTGGENSPLH

abundance: -
v_gene: TRBV4-3
j_gene: TRBJ2-3
CDR3aa: ASSQDWLAGETDTQY

abundance: few
v_gene: TRBV7-2
j_gene: TRBJ1-2
CDR3aa: ASTPSGRYGYT

abundance: -
v_gene: TRBV28
j_gene: TRBJ1-3
CDR3aa: ASSGRTSGNTIY

abundance: few
v_gene: TRBV6-5
j_gene: TRBJ1-2
CDR3aa: ASSLRGTGVVKGPQDYGYT

abundance: few
v_gene: TRBV6-5
j_gene: TRBJ1-2
CDR3aa: ASRDRADINYGYT

abundance: many
v_gene: TRBV7-2
j_gene: TRBJ1-1
CDR3aa: ASSLGGEAF

abundance: -
v_gene: TRBV4-3
j_gene: TRBJ2-3
CDR3aa: ASSRTSGVSADTQY

abundance: -
v_gene: TRBV5-1
j_gene: TRBJ2-7
CDR3aa: ASSLVGGGSSYEQY

abundance: many
v_gene: TRBV7-2
j_gene: TRBJ2-1
CDR3aa: ASSLWSGDSYNEQF

abundance: many
v_gene: TRBV2
j_gene: TRBJ2-5
CDR3aa: ASSDFPGQETQY

abundance: -
v_gene: TRBV4-1
j_gene: TRBJ2-7
CDR3aa: ASSQLPGAYEQY

abundance: few
v_gene: TRBV6-2/TRBV6-3
j_gene: TRBJ2-5
CDR3aa: ASSTRTTTSGLHGTQY

abundance: -
v_gene: TRBV7-9
j_gene: TRBJ1-2
CDR3aa: ASSSDRWRGYT

abundance: -
v_gene: TRBV7-1
j_gene: TRBJ2-7
CDR3aa: ASSTRDREVKYEQY

abundance: -
v_gene: TRBV6-2/TRBV6-3
j_gene: TRBJ1-5
CDR3aa: ASSQGWQPQH

abundance: few
v_gene: TRBV6-1
j_gene: TRBJ1-2
CDR3aa: ASTRVFYYGYT

abundance: -
v_gene: TRBV4-2
j_gene: TRBJ1-1
CDR3aa: ASSQEPLTEAF

abundance: -
v_gene: TRBV5-4
j_gene: TRBJ2-5
CDR3aa: ASSLTRSETQY

abundance: -
v_gene: TRBV7-2
j_gene: TRBJ2-7
CDR3aa: ASSRNSGTAQY

abundance: many
v_gene: TRBV28
j_gene: TRBJ1-1
CDR3aa: ASSLEGGGSMNTEAF

abundance: -
v_gene: TRBV7-9
j_gene: TRBJ1-4
CDR3aa: ASSPIDFGVREKLF

abundance: few
v_gene: TRBV29-1
j_gene: TRBJ1-2
CDR3aa: SVEDGSSYGYT

abundance: few
v_gene: TRBV6-5
j_gene: TRBJ2-5
CDR3aa: ASSPGGAQETQY

abundance: many
v_gene: TRBV11-2
j_gene: TRBJ1-2
CDR3aa: ASSLTRDRYT

abundance: -
v_gene: TRBV12-3/TRBV12-4
j_gene: TRBJ2-7
CDR3aa: ASSSPGTGTDEQY

abundance: many
v_gene: TRBV7-2
j_gene: TRBJ1-4
CDR3aa: ASSLEGRVDEKLF

abundance: -
v_gene: TRBV4-1
j_gene: TRBJ1-2
CDR3aa: ASSPERGDNYGYT

abundance: many
v_gene: TRBV19
j_gene: TRBJ1-2
CDR3aa: ASSFRTAYGYT

abundance: -
v_gene: TRBV11-2
j_gene: TRBJ1-5
CDR3aa: ASSKGYSYSNQPQH

abundance: many
v_gene: TRBV7-9
j_gene: TRBJ2-2
CDR3aa: ASSPHAGGYTGELF

abundance: -
v_gene: TRBV15
j_gene: TRBJ2-6
CDR3aa: ATSGGISGANVLT

abundance: -
v_gene: TRBV27
j_gene: TRBJ1-2
CDR3aa: ASSLYSTGIYGYT